Ten or more counts support the clone carrying this T cell receptor (beta chain). Its cognate antigen is unknown. The data stem from a study of Graves' ophthalmopathy and Graves' hyperthyroidism. Whole-study findings and limits: Cross-validated, the 13-signature model showed 87.88%/81.08% sensitivity/specificity, and 80%/75% in the test set.

RNA transcripts yielded amplified TCR beta CDR3 regions. After a first-round RT-PCR with HTBI primers, a second-round multiplex PCR was run. One entry per CDR3 protein results from TCRdb running MiXCR on the multiplex PCR reads. The sample lists 400,000 to 450,000 distinct CDR3 sequences; 21% were seen once. The CDR3 length is 15 residues. The germline CDR1 and CDR2 sequences are LGHNA and YSLEER. Trimming took 1 base from V and 5 from J; bases not matched to a gene: 5. Sequenced: peripheral blood. This clonotype was obtained from a woman under 30 with stable Graves' hyperthyroidism. The chain links TRBV4-3 to TRBJ1-1; 9 nucleotides align to TRBD1. The CDR3 nucleotides read TGCGCCAGCAGCCAAGGACGGACAGGGGCGACTGAAGCTTTCTTT. As protein: CASSQGRTGATEAFF.